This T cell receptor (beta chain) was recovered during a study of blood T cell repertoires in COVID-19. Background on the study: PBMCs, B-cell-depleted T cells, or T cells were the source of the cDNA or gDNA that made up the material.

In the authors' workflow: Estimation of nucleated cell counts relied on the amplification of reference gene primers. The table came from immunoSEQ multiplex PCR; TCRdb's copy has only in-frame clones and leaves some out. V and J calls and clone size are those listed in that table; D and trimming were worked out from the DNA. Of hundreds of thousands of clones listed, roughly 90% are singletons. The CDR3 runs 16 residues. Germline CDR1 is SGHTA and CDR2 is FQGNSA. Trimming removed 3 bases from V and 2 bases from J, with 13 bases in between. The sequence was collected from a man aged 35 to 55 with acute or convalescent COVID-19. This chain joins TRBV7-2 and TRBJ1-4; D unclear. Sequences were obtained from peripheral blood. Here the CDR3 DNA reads TGTGCCAGCAGCTTCCCCGTCGGTTCCACTAATGAAAAACTGTTTTTT. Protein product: CASSFPVGSTNEKLFF.